These 15 T cell receptor beta chains were all obtained from the same sample, sequenced in a study of early T cells in non-severe SARS-CoV-2 infection. TCRdb passed the 5' RACE reads through MiXCR, listing each CDR3 protein once. Of about 17,000 distinct CDR3 sequences detected, around 5.8% appear once; the ten largest clones hold approximately 6.8%. The sequencing used whole blood, collected at baseline. These receptors came from an adult who was a healthcare worker with PCR-confirmed SARS-CoV-2 infection or an uninfected control (not recorded which).

This clonotype was observed at least ten times. The chain carries TRBV6-2 or TRBV6-3 and TRBJ2-3, with 9 bases identical to TRBD2. Trimming at V came to 7 bases and at J to 3 bases, leaving 11 bases not matched to a gene. Germline CDR1 and CDR2: MNHEY and SVGEGT. CDR3 length: 16 residues. CDR3 protein: CASTPAAGGTTDTQYF. CDR3 coding DNA: TGTGCCAGCACCCCGGCGGCGGGGGGGACTACAGATACGCAGTATTTT.

This clonotype came up many times. The chain uses TRBV24-1 and TRBJ2-1; 9 bases agree with TRBD1. Germline V gene lookup returns CDR1 KGHDR and CDR2 SFDVKD. There are 16 residues in the CDR3. V shed 3 bases, J shed 5 bases, and the junction held 7 bases outside the gene matches. The CDR3 reads CATSDPGTGRDNEQFF. The CDR3 nucleotides are TGTGCCACCAGTGATCCCGGGACAGGGAGGGACAATGAGCAGTTCTTC.

This clonotype was found many times. The CDR3, as DNA: TGTGCCAGCAGCCCAGAGCAGGGGGAGGTCTACGAGCAGTACTTC. Translated, it gives CASSPEQGEVYEQYF. This chain connects TRBV7-6 to TRBJ2-7; D is perhaps TRBD1 (7 bases). The germline CDR1 and CDR2 sequences are SGHVS and FNYEAQ. V dropped 5 bases and J dropped 3 bases, with 17 bases sitting between them. The CDR3 spans 15 residues.

Many counts were recorded for this clonotype. V is TRBV20-1 and J is TRBJ2-3; TRBD1 might be the D (6 bases). CDR3 length: 13 amino acids. V was trimmed by 0 bases and J by 2 bases, leaving 6 bases between them. The germline CDR1 and CDR2 sequences are DFQATT and SNEGSKA (reference sequence). The CDR3 spells CSAREGATDTQYF. The DNA for the CDR3 is TGCAGTGCTAGAGAGGGGGCCACAGATACGCAGTATTTT.

This rearrangement joins TRBV5-1 to TRBJ2-7; TRBD2 matches 9 bases. The V gene's germline CDR1 is SGHRS and CDR2 YFSETQ. The junction had 8 bases not matched to a gene; V was cut back by 0 bases and J by 4 bases. The CDR3 loop spans 16 amino acids. In DNA, the CDR3 is TGCGCCAGCAGCTTGGATGCTAGCGGGGTAGTGTACGAGCAGTACTTC. This translates into CASSLDASGVVYEQYF.

This clonotype was picked up many times. J is TRBJ1-2 and V is TRBV10-1; D gene uncertain. Trimming took off 4 bases at V and 2 bases at J, with 17 bases between the two ends. Germline values: CDR1 WNHNN, CDR2 SYGVQD (reference sequence). The CDR3 loop spans 16 amino acids. The CDR3 region is CASSGPLEDQNYGYTF. The CDR3 DNA follows: TGCGCCAGCAGTGGCCCGCTGGAAGACCAAAACTATGGCTACACCTTC.

This clonotype was counted many times. V usage is TRBV5-1 and J usage is TRBJ2-2, with a possible D match to TRBD1 (5 bases). The germline V gene has CDR1 SGHRS and CDR2 YFSETQ. V lost 0 bases to trimming and J lost 2 bases, with 14 bases between them. The CDR3 has 17 amino acids. CDR3 amino acids: CASSLDSGAFNTGELFF. CDR3 DNA sequence: TGCGCCAGCAGCTTGGACAGTGGGGCATTTAACACCGGGGAGCTGTTTTTT.

V and J are TRBV18 and TRBJ1-5; D is possibly TRBD1 (5 bases). V lost 3 bases and J 5 bases, leaving 8 bases between the germline ends. Germline lookup yields CDR1 KGHSH and CDR2 LQKENI. CDR3 length: 13 residues. The CDR3 DNA reads TGTGCCAGCTCACCCTCCAGGGATCAGCCCCAGCATTTT. Translating gives CASSPSRDQPQHF.

This clonotype was seen repeatedly, ten times or more. The gene calls are TRBV20-1 and TRBJ2-7; tentatively, D is TRBD1 (6 bases). The V gene's germline CDR1 is DFQATT and CDR2 SNEGSKA (reference sequence). The CDR3 length is 14 residues. Trimming removed 6 bases from V and 2 bases from J, with 17 bases in between. CDR3: CSARSDRGTYEQYF. As DNA, the CDR3 is TGCAGTGCGCGGTCGGACAGAGGTACCTACGAGCAGTACTTC.

This clonotype was detected ten times or more. The V gene is TRBV19, the J gene TRBJ1-4, with 8 bases fitting TRBD1. The junction had 4 bases not matched to a gene; V was cut back by 7 bases and J by 6 bases. Per the germline V gene, CDR1 is LNHDA and CDR2 is SQIVND (reference sequence). The CDR3 has 13 residues. This CDR3 reads CASIGTGDEKLFF. Here the CDR3 DNA reads TGTGCCAGTATCGGGACAGGCGATGAAAAACTGTTTTTT.

Relative to its sample, this clonotype is medium-sized (0.01 to 0.1%). The rearrangement links TRBV9 to TRBJ2-7; no definite D call. The length of the CDR3 is 14 residues. Trimming stripped 0 bases from V and 0 bases from J, with 7 bases between. The germline V gene encodes CDR1 SGDLS and CDR2 YYNGEE. In DNA form, the CDR3 reads TGTGCCAGCAGCGTAGGGCCGAGCTCCTACGAGCAGTACTTC. It is translated as CASSVGPSSYEQYF. The full variable domain, in which reference TRBV9 and TRBJ2-7 provide the parts outside the CDR3, is DSGVTQTPKHLITATGQRVTLRCSPRSGDLSVYWYQQSLDQGLQFLIQYYNGEERAKGNILERFSAQQFPDLHSELNLSSLELGDSALYFCASSVGPSSYEQYFGPGTRLTVT.

Turning to this clonotype: A read error may be the cause here, since a much bigger clone is one base away. This chain connects TRBV6-1 to TRBJ1-2, with a possible D match to TRBD1 (5 bases). In germline, CDR1 is MNHNS, CDR2 SASEGT. The CDR3 consists of 15 residues. The V and J ends lost 6 bases and 4 bases respectively, with 18 bases between them. This CDR3 reads CASSDNAGTGYGYTF. CDR3 nucleotide sequence: TGTGCCAGCAGCGACAATGCCGGGACGGGCTATGGCTACACCTTC.

This chain uses TRBV30 with TRBJ2-7; D gene ambiguous. Trimming took off 0 bases at V and 4 bases at J, with 4 bases between the two ends. This CDR3 spans 11 amino acids. CDR1 and CDR2 (germline): GTSNPN, SVGIG (reference sequence). The CDR3 spells CAWSVLYEQYF. The DNA of the CDR3 is TGTGCCTGGAGTGTCCTTTACGAGCAGTACTTC.

This clonotype was seen at least ten times. Written as DNA, the CDR3 is TGTGCCAGCTCACCACTTTCAGAGACCGGGGAGCTGTTTTTT. It specifies CASSPLSETGELFF. The chain employs TRBV18 and TRBJ2-2; D unclear. This CDR3 has 14 amino acids. Germline values: CDR1 KGHSH, CDR2 LQKENI. V lost 1 base and J 5 bases, leaving 8 bases between the germline ends.

This clonotype occurred many times. The V call is TRBV4-3, the J call TRBJ2-7, with 8 bases fitting TRBD1. Germline trimming cut 0 bases from V and 4 bases from J; bases unmatched to any gene: 8. This CDR3 spans 16 amino acids. The V gene's germline CDR1 is LGHNA and CDR2 YSLEER. The CDR3 sequence: CASSQDETGAQYEQYF. In DNA, the CDR3 is TGCGCCAGCAGCCAAGACGAGACAGGGGCGCAGTACGAGCAGTACTTC.